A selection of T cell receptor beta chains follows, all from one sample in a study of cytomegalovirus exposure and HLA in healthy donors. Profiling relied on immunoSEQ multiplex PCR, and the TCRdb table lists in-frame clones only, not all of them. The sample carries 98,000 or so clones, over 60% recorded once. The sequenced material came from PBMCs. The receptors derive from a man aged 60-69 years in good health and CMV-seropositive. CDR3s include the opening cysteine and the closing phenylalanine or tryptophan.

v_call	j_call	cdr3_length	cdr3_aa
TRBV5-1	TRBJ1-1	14	CASSPLGANTEAFF
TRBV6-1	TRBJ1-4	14	CASSLQELKEKLFF
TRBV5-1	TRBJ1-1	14	CASSSGSGNTEAFF
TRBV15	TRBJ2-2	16	CATSRGLTGGTGELFF
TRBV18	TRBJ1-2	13	CASSRGQDYGYTF
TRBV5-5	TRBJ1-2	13	CASSLGQGDGYTF
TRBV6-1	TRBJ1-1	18	CASSEWGRDKGWATEAFF
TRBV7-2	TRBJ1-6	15	CASSPSGTENSPLHF
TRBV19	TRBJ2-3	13	CASNIGGTDTQYF
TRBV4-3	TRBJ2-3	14	CASSQDQFTRTQYF
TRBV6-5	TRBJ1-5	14	CASSHNQGNQPQHF
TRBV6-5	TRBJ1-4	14	CASSLLGEGEKLFF
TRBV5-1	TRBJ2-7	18	CASSLAGTYAARSYEQYF
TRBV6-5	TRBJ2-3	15	CASDLAGAATDTQYF
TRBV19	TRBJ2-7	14	CASSEQGAPSEQYF
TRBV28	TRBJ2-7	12	CASSFPPYEQYF
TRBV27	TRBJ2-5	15	CASRPGLAAFGTQYF
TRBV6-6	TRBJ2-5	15	CASSPTQGLGETQYF
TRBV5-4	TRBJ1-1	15	CASSPTWTGNTEAFF
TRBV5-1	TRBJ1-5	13	CASREGFNQPQHF
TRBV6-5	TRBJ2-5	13	CASRETREETQYF
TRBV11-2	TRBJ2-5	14	CASSDRTVQETQYF
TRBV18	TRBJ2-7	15	CASSPSVGQGYEQYF
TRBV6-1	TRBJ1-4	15	CASSASRGPDEKLFF
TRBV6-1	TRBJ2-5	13	CASSLTKVETQYF
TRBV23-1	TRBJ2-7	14	CASSPSGVSYEQYF
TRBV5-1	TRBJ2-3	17	CASRQGKLSGDTDTQYF
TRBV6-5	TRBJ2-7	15	CASSYSLWETYEQYF
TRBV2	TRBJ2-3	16	CASGGGPGAATDTQYF
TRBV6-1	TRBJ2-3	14	CATELGGSTDTQYF
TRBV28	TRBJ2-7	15	CASRRGALLTYEQYF
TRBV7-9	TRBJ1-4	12	CSSSHVQEKLFF
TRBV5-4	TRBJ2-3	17	CASSPRGRGGSTDTQYF
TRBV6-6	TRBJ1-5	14	CASSYGTVSQPQHF
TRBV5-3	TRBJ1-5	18	CARSVKARALYSNQPQHF
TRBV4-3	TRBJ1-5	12	CASGREGKPQHF
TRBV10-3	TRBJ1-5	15	CAISESGQGDQPQHF
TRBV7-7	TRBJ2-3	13	CASSSGATDTQYF
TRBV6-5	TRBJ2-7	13	CASSRREPYEQYF
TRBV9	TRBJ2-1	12	CASSSLAGEQFF